This T cell receptor beta chain was sequenced during a study of T-cell memory formation after mild COVID-19. Overall study context: The two donors had largely donor-specific TCR clusters.

This CDR3 is 15 amino acids long. After removal of 5 bases from V and 1 base from J, the junction contained 7 bases not matched to a gene. Germline V gene sequence: CDR1 SGHTA, CDR2 FQGNSA. Whole-study findings and limits: CM and EM subsets held most contracting CD4+ clones; EMRA held CD8+ ones. A balance of CD4 and CD8 characterized clones contracting day 15 to 85, whereas later expanders leaned CD4+.

Constant-segment primers and 5'RACE yielded cDNA libraries for TCR alpha and TCR beta, each carrying sample barcodes and UMIs. TCRdb recomputed calls from the 5' RACE reads with MiXCR, one row per CDR3 protein. This sample has approximately 250,000 distinct CDR3 sequences; 15% occur once, and the top ten carry 2% to 2.5%. To note about this clonotype: The antigen is not known.

This sequence was found in an adult woman who had mild COVID-19 (a few samples of this study predate the infection). Cell type and time point are not known. The sequenced sample consisted of PBMCs or a T cell subset sorted from them (not recorded which). The chain carries TRBV7-2 and TRBJ2-5; 7 positions agree with TRBD2. As DNA, the CDR3 is TGTGCCAGCAGCCCAGCTAGCGGAAGCCAAGAGACCCAGTACTTC. It translates to CASSPASGSQETQYF. Using reference TRBV7-2 and TRBJ2-5 for the parts outside the CDR3, the full variable domain is GAGVSQSPSNKVTEKGKDVELRCDPISGHTALYWYRQSLGQGLEFLIYFQGNSAPDKSGLPSDRFSAERTGGSVSTLTIQRTQQEDSAVYLCASSPASGSQETQYFGPGTRLLVL.